This T cell receptor (beta chain) appears in the sequencing data of a study of T cell responses to AZD1222 COVID-19 vaccine. Sequenced by immunoSEQ multiplex PCR; TCRdb stores in-frame clones only, minus some. The sample lists under 200,000 clones, about 89% occurring once. Study observations and caveats: The CD4 TCRs associated with vaccination extended across spike and predominated at 160-218 and 743-854. In the spike-specific TCR repertoire, nearly half reportedly target unmutated variant regions. Donors were chiefly white British, with a greater number of females, and clonal diversity was perhaps underestimated.

A word on this clone: As yet, its antigen is unknown.

J was trimmed by 2 bases and V by 4 bases; bases with no gene match: 15. The CDR3 extends over 18 amino acids. Germline loops: CDR1 ENHRY, CDR2 SYGVKD. The receptor was isolated from an adult in good health. Here the sequenced sample was peripheral blood, taken on day 0 of AZD1222 vaccination. The rearrangement links TRBV10-3 to TRBJ1-2; TRBD1 aligns across 8 bases. For the CDR3, the DNA is TGTGCCATCAGTGGGTTGACGTCCGGACAGGGACGGAACTATGGCTACACCTTC. Protein product: CAISGLTSGQGRNYGYTF.